Each of the 32 T cell receptor beta chains below was sequenced from the same sample in a study of a mutant IDH1 vaccine in newly diagnosed glioma. Time point defined: week 35, safety follow-up. A single vaccine dose contained 300 ug of mutant IDH1 20-mer peptide, and topical imiquimod was used with it. This table comes from immunoSEQ multiplex PCR, and its TCRdb copy is limited to in-frame clones, with some not included. The sample has more than 55,000 clones; 80% to 90% are singletons. These receptors are not linked to any known antigen. The sample was PBMCs, taken from a glioma patient whose treatment included an IDH1 peptide vaccine. The receptors were sampled from a man younger than 45 with glioma.

This clone was recorded once. The V call is TRBV5-4, the J call TRBJ2-5; TRBD1 is a possible D gene (5 bases). Trimming took 2 bases from V and 7 from J, leaving 12 bases between them. The length of the CDR3 is 13 residues. From germline, CDR1 is SGHNT and CDR2 YYREEE (reference sequence). The CDR3 region has the DNA TGTGCCAGCAGCTTCAGGGTTCTAGGGACCCAGTACTTC. It translates to CASSFRVLGTQYF.

V and J are TRBV28 and TRBJ2-1; D unclear. Trimming left V 5 bases short and J 14 bases short, with 13 bases between. Per the germline V gene, CDR1 is MDHEN and CDR2 is SYDVKM. The CDR3 sequence is 11 residues long. The CDR3 is CASSATRYKFF. CDR3 sequence (DNA): TGTGCCAGCAGTGCGACTCGGTACAAGTTCTTC.

The chain combines TRBV21-1 with TRBJ1-3. TRBV21-1 constitutes a pseudogene. The CDR3 sequence is 15 residues long. The CDR3 here is CASSKDATAGNTIYF. In DNA form, the CDR3 reads TGTGCCAGCAGCAAAGACGCGACTGCTGGAAACACCATATATTTT.

This clone was found once. The chain employs TRBV6-6 and TRBJ2-7, with 12 positions matching TRBD1. CDR1 and CDR2 (germline): MNHNY, SVGAGI (reference sequence). This CDR3 is built from 15 residues. The trim removed 4 bases at V and 3 bases at J, leaving 4 bases unmatched. CDR3 loop: CASSSGTGGGYEQYF. CDR3 nucleotides: TGTGCCAGCAGTTCCGGGACAGGGGGCGGCTACGAGCAGTACTTC.

V is TRBV19 and J is TRBJ2-1, with TRBD2 identical over 7 bases. The junction had 6 bases not matched to a gene; V was cut back by 5 bases and J by 2 bases. The germline V gene has CDR1 LNHDA and CDR2 SQIVND (reference sequence). This CDR3 has 15 amino acids. This chain's CDR3 is CASSGAGDPYNEQFF. Here the CDR3 DNA reads TGTGCCAGTAGTGGGGCGGGGGACCCCTACAATGAGCAGTTCTTC.

This chain links TRBV19 with TRBJ1-5; weak D call: TRBD1 (5 bases). The CDR3 spans 14 residues. Trimming removed 2 bases at V and 3 bases at J, with 8 bases between. CDR1 and CDR2 from the germline V gene are LNHDA and SQIVND (reference sequence). CDR3 residues: CASSILGDNQPQHF. In DNA, the CDR3 is TGTGCCAGTAGTATATTGGGGGACAATCAGCCCCAGCATTTT.

Concerning this clone itself: At one of its ends the junction is not consistent with the germline gene, which may arise from a read error. The CDR3 sequence is CASTKGTDSHF. Written as DNA, the CDR3 is TGTGCCAGCACCAAAGGGACTGATTCGCACTTC. J is TRBJ2-4 and V is TRBV2; a possible D gene is TRBD2 (6 bases). CDR1 and CDR2 from the germline V gene are SNHLY and FYNNEI. The length of the CDR3 is 11 residues.

The J gene is TRBJ1-4, the V gene TRBV7-6; 8 bases line up with TRBD1. Per germline, CDR1 SGHVS and CDR2 FNYEAQ. The CDR3 has 15 residues. The V segment lost 1 base and the J segment 7 bases; nucleotides outside the gene matches: 5. The DNA for the CDR3 is TGTGCCAGCAGCTTAGTGGGGACAGGCTCTGAAAAACTGTTTTTT. Residues: CASSLVGTGSEKLFF.

The genes are TRBV5-6 and TRBJ2-1, with D perhaps matching TRBD1 (7 bases). Trimming left V 4 bases short and J 5 bases short, with 10 bases between. The CDR3 spans 13 residues. Germline CDR1 is SGHDT and CDR2 is YYEEEE. CDR3 amino acids: CASSQGGNNEQFF. DNA of the CDR3: TGTGCCAGCAGCCAGGGGGGCAACAATGAGCAGTTCTTC.

The chain recombines TRBV29-1 with TRBJ1-1, with D perhaps matching TRBD1 (6 bases). CDR3 length: 12 amino acids. The germline gives CDR1 SQVTM, CDR2 ANQGSEA. V dropped 7 bases and J dropped 3 bases, with 12 bases sitting between them. DNA for the CDR3: TGCAGCGCCCGGACAGCCGACACTGAAGCTTTCTTT. The encoded protein is CSARTADTEAFF.

This clone was recorded once. The chain couples TRBV7-9 to TRBJ1-5; no definite D call. V lost 5 bases to trimming and J lost 2 bases, with 7 bases between them. The CDR3 loop spans 13 amino acids. The germline V gene encodes CDR1 SEHNR and CDR2 FQNEAQ (reference sequence). The CDR3 is CASSRNGNQPQHF. The CDR3 DNA reads TGTGCCAGCAGCCGGAACGGCAATCAGCCCCAGCATTTT.

The V gene is TRBV18, the J gene TRBJ1-3; TRBD1 matches at 7 bases. J gave up 0 bases and V 7 bases, and 3 bases lay outside the gene matches. The CDR3 sequence is 14 residues long. Looked up from germline, CDR1 is KGHSH and CDR2 is LQKENI. CDR3 coding DNA: TGTGCCAGCTTCAGGGGGAACTCTGGAAACACCATATATTTT. Protein product: CASFRGNSGNTIYF.

The J gene is TRBJ2-1, the V gene TRBV18; D remains unclear. V was shortened by 6 bases and J by 1 base, with 10 bases between the two germline ends. The germline V gene has CDR1 KGHSH and CDR2 LQKENI. This CDR3 spans 14 amino acids. This chain's CDR3 is CASSIDGSYNEQFF. DNA for the CDR3: TGTGCCAGCTCCATTGATGGTTCCTACAATGAGCAGTTCTTC.

This chain connects TRBV4-1 to TRBJ1-2, with a tentative D call TRBD1 (5 bases). V was trimmed by 0 bases and J by 4 bases, leaving 18 bases between them. The CDR3 is made up of 17 amino acids. CDR1 and CDR2 from the germline V gene are MGHRA and YSYEKL. The CDR3 region is CASSQDYYTGGGYGYTF. DNA for the CDR3: TGCGCCAGCAGCCAAGATTATTATACTGGGGGGGGCTATGGCTACACCTTC.

This chain links TRBV30 with TRBJ1-1, with no clear D. This CDR3 is 13 amino acids long. V dropped 5 bases and J dropped 1 base, with 11 bases sitting between them. Germline values: CDR1 GTSNPN, CDR2 SVGIG (reference sequence). CDR3 coding DNA: TGTGCCTGGGTTCTTATGGGGAACACTGAAGCTTTCTTT. Encoded protein: CAWVLMGNTEAFF. The full variable domain, completed using reference TRBV30 and TRBJ1-1, is SQTIHQWPATLVQPVGSPLSLECTVEGTSNPNLYWYRQAAGRGLQLLFYSVGIGQISSEVPQNLSASRPQDRQFILSSKKLLLSDSGFYLCAWVLMGNTEAFFGQGTRLTVV.

The chain links TRBV7-9 to TRBJ2-5; no firm D call. The CDR3 sequence is 14 residues long. CDR1 SEHNR and CDR2 FQNEAQ come from the germline V gene (reference sequence). V lost 1 base and J 0 bases, leaving 6 bases between the germline ends. The CDR3 loop is CASSLGEYQETQYF. CDR3 DNA: TGTGCCAGCAGCTTAGGAGAGTACCAAGAGACCCAGTACTTC.

This rearrangement joins TRBV5-1 to TRBJ1-4; TRBD1 is a possible D gene (6 bases). Germline CDR1 reads SGHRS; CDR2 reads YFSETQ. V gave up 1 base and J gave up 7 bases, with 17 bases separating them. CDR3 size: 16 residues. The CDR3 reads CASSLNGGRSGEKLFF. CDR3 DNA: TGCGCCAGCAGCTTGAATGGGGGGCGGTCGGGTGAAAAACTGTTTTTT.

The DNA for the CDR3 is TGTGCCAGCAGTGAAAGGAAGGGGGGGATGAACACTGAAGCTTTCTTT. As protein: CASSERKGGMNTEAFF. The rearrangement links TRBV6-1 to TRBJ1-1; D perhaps matches TRBD1 (6 bases). Germline V gene data show CDR1 as MNHNS and CDR2 as SASEGT. With 2 bases removed from V and 0 bases from J, the gap between germline ends came to 13 bases. CDR3 length: 16 amino acids.

A single count supports this clone. The chain has TRBV6-6 and TRBJ2-7; D remains ambiguous. V gave up 2 bases and J gave up 1 base, with 9 bases separating them. The germline V gene encodes CDR1 MNHNY and CDR2 SVGAGI (reference sequence). The CDR3 loop spans 14 amino acids. In nucleotides, the CDR3 is TGTGCCAGCAGTTACCAATGGGTGTCCTACGAGCAGTACTTC. This codes for CASSYQWVSYEQYF.

The J gene is TRBJ2-4, the V gene TRBV2, with D uncertain. In germline, CDR1 is SNHLY, CDR2 FYNNEI. V lost 4 bases and J 6 bases, leaving 13 bases between the germline ends. The CDR3 runs to 14 residues. In nucleotides, the CDR3 is TGTGCCAGCAGTGTCCATCTGGTCTTAAACATTCAGTACTTC. Translation gives CASSVHLVLNIQYF.

The J gene is TRBJ2-1, the V gene TRBV5-1; D remains unclear. Germline values: CDR1 SGHRS, CDR2 YFSETQ. V dropped 3 bases and J dropped 5 bases, with 9 bases sitting between them. The CDR3 is 13 amino acids. CDR3 nucleotides: TGCGCCAGCAGCTCGCGTGGAGACAATGAGCAGTTCTTC. Translated: CASSSRGDNEQFF.

The CDR3 here is CASRGHSSNQPQHF. The CDR3 coding sequence is TGTGCCAGTAGAGGACACTCTAGCAATCAGCCCCAGCATTTT. The chain links TRBV19 to TRBJ1-5; a weak D match, TRBD1 (5 bases). The germline CDR1 and CDR2 sequences are LNHDA and SQIVND (reference sequence). V lost 6 bases and J lost 0, with 9 bases in between. The CDR3 spans 14 residues. The whole variable domain, remainder taken from reference TRBV19 and TRBJ1-5, is DGGITQSPKYLFRKEGQNVTLSCEQNLNHDAMYWYRQDPGQGLRLIYYSQIVNDFQKGDIAEGYSVSREKKESFPLTVTSAQKNPTAFYLCASRGHSSNQPQHFGDGTRLSIL.

The V and J genes are TRBV15 and TRBJ1-5; D is undetermined. V was cut by 0 bases and J by 1 base, with 13 bases left in between. Germline CDR1 is LNHNV and CDR2 is YYDKDF (reference sequence). The CDR3 is 17 amino acids. CDR3 nucleotide sequence: TGTGCCACCAGCAGAGATCTAGGAATAGGCAGCAATCAGCCCCAGCATTTT. This translates into CATSRDLGIGSNQPQHF.

V and J are TRBV28 and TRBJ1-2, with 9 positions matching TRBD1. V was clipped by 4 bases and J by 5 bases; unmatched bases: 8. This CDR3 spans 15 amino acids. Germline-derived CDR1 and CDR2 are MDHEN and SYDVKM. CDR3 in amino acids: CASSSYGTGMYGYTF. DNA of the CDR3: TGTGCCAGCAGTTCGTACGGGACAGGGATGTATGGCTACACCTTC.

The chain links TRBV6-1 to TRBJ1-3; unclear D gene. Germline V gene data show CDR1 as MNHNS and CDR2 as SASEGT. The ends were cut back, 0 bases at V and 1 base at J, with 4 bases in the middle. CDR3 length: 14 residues. The CDR3 reads CASSEATSGNTIYF. In nucleotides, the CDR3 is TGTGCCAGCAGTGAAGCGACGTCTGGAAACACCATATATTTT.

The V gene is TRBV13, the J gene TRBJ2-7; 9 nucleotides match TRBD1. The CDR3 covers 15 residues. J lost 13 bases, V lost 8 bases, and 21 bases had no gene match. Germline V gene lookup returns CDR1 PRHDT and CDR2 FYEKMQ (reference sequence). CDR3 amino acids: CASSPRGTGLHGPYF. The CDR3 DNA reads TGTGCCAGCTCCCCGCGGGGGACAGGGCTCCATGGGCCATACTTC.

The chain employs TRBV28 and TRBJ1-1; perhaps TRBD1 as D (5 bases). The CDR3 runs to 13 residues. Trimming left V 2 bases short and J 1 base short, with 5 bases between. Germline-derived CDR1 and CDR2 are MDHEN and SYDVKM. CDR3 coding DNA: TGTGCCAGCAGTTTAGGGGGGAACACTGAAGCTTTCTTT. This gives the protein CASSLGGNTEAFF.

This clone was observed a few times. This chain links TRBV27 with TRBJ2-7; D unresolved. V lost 6 bases, J lost 2 bases, and 11 bases lay in between. The CDR3 runs to 13 residues. Germline CDR1 is MNHEY and CDR2 is SMNVEV (reference sequence). This CDR3 is CASSRVGPYEQYF. The CDR3 DNA reads as TGTGCCAGCAGCCGAGTGGGTCCCTACGAGCAGTACTTC.

V is TRBV7-9 and J is TRBJ2-1; D perhaps matches TRBD2 (5 bases). The CDR3 has 13 residues. Germline CDR1 reads SEHNR; CDR2 reads FQNEAQ (reference sequence). V lost 3 bases to trimming and J lost 8 bases, with 11 bases between them. The CDR3 is CASSFLAADEQFF. CDR3 coding DNA: TGTGCCAGCAGCTTTCTAGCTGCCGATGAGCAGTTCTTC.

The V call is TRBV5-1, the J call TRBJ2-5; TRBD1 matches 10 bases. CDR1 SGHRS and CDR2 YFSETQ come from the germline V gene. This CDR3 comprises 17 residues. Trimming removed 0 bases from V and 4 bases from J; junction bases left unmatched: 9. CDR3 sequence (DNA): TGCGCCAGCAGCTTGGGATCTGGGACAGGGGAAAGAGAGACCCAGTACTTC. Translating gives CASSLGSGTGERETQYF. The full variable domain, in which reference TRBV5-1 and TRBJ2-5 provide the parts outside the CDR3, is KAGVTQTPRYLIKTRGQQVTLSCSPISGHRSVSWYQQTPGQGLQFLFEYFSETQRNKGNFPGRFSGRQFSNSRSEMNVSTLELGDSALYLCASSLGSGTGERETQYFGPGTRLLVL.

V is TRBV19 and J is TRBJ2-5; D is uncertain. The germline V and J ends were trimmed by 10 bases and 2 bases, with 14 bases remaining between them. The CDR3 runs to 13 residues. Germline V gene lookup returns CDR1 LNHDA and CDR2 SQIVND (reference sequence). This CDR3 is CATHAQSQETQYF. CDR3 sequence (DNA): TGTGCCACCCATGCCCAATCTCAAGAGACCCAGTACTTC.

The rearrangement joins TRBV2 to TRBJ2-2, with D tentatively TRBD1 (5 bases). Deletions cut 3 bases from V and 4 bases from J, with 18 bases between. This CDR3 spans 17 amino acids. Germline loops: CDR1 SNHLY, CDR2 FYNNEI. CDR3 coding DNA: TGTGCCAGCAGTGATCTTGGGGTAGGGGTGTCCACCGGGGAGCTGTTTTTT. It encodes CASSDLGVGVSTGELFF.